The entry that follows covers one T cell receptor (beta chain) sequence. Its specificity is unknown. This sample is drawn from a study of blood T cells in healthy people across ages. Study conclusions and caveats: Researchers report that TCR beta diversity correlated strongly with naive T cell percentage.

Alongside a J-beta primer mix, a sample-barcoded 5' primer served in a second PCR lasting roughly 7 to 12 cycles. TCRdb called the 5' RACE reads again in MiXCR, with one record for every CDR3 protein. The sample records roughly 1.5 million distinct CDR3 sequences, 35% to 45% being singletons. The CDR3 runs 16 residues. From germline, CDR1 is SEHNR and CDR2 FQNEAQ (reference sequence). Source material: blood. This clonotype was sampled from a woman aged 18-30 years in good health. This chain joins TRBV7-9 and TRBJ2-7; D not certain. The DNA end lines up better with TRBJ2-5; the J call may be wrong. CDR3 loop: CASSLGTAVVLETQYF. CDR3 bases: TGTGCCAGCAGCTTAGGTACGGCCGTTGTTTTGGAGACCCAGTACTTC.